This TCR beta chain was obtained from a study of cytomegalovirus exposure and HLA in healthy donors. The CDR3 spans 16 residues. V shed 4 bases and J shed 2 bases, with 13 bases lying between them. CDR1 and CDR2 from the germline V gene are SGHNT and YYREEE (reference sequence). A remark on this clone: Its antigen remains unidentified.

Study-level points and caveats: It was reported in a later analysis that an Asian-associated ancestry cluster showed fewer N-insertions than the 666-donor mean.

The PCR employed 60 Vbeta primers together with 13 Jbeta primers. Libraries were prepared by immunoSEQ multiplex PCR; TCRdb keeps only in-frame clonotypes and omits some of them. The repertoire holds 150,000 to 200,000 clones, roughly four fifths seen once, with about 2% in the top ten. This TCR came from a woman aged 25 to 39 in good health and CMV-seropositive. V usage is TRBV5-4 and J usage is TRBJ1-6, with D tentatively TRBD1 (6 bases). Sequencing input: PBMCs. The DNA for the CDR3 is TGTGCCAGCAGCATCGGACAGCCTACCTATAATTCACCCCTCCACTTT. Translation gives CASSIGQPTYNSPLHF.